This T cell receptor (beta chain) is drawn from a study of blood T cell repertoires in COVID-19. Whole-study context: Some COVID-19 samples were acute and others convalescent; all came from the United States, Italy and Spain. Sources were T cells, B-cell-depleted T cells, or PBMCs; the material itself was cDNA or gDNA.

CDR3 length: 13 residues. Trimming stripped 1 base from V and 5 bases from J, with 8 bases between. CDR1 is MGHRA and CDR2 is YSYEKL in the germline V gene. Authors' data handling: The assay estimated nucleated cells by amplifying reference gene primers. Only in-frame clones appear in the TCRdb table, and some are missing; sequencing was by immunoSEQ multiplex PCR. For V, J and clone size, that table is used; D and trimming come from the DNA. The table includes a few hundred thousand clones, under 90% detected once. V is TRBV4-1 and J is TRBJ2-5; a weak D match, TRBD2 (6 bases). Sequencing was performed on peripheral blood. The sequence came from a man in his fifties or sixties with acute or convalescent COVID-19. CDR3 nucleotide sequence: TGCGCCAGCAGCCAAGTCCGGGGGGAGACCCAGTACTTC. Translating gives CASSQVRGETQYF.